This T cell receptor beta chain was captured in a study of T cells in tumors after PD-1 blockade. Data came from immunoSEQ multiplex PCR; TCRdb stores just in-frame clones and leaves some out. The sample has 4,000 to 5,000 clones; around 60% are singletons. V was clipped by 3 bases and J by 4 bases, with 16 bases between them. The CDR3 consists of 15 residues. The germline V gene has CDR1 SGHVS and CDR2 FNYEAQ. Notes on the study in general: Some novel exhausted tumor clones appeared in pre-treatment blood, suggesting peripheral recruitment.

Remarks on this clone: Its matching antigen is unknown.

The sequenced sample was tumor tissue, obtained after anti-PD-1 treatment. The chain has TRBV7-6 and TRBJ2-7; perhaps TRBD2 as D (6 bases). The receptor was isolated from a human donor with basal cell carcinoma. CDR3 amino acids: CASSFGPDGGYEQYF. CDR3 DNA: TGTGCCAGCAGCTTCGGCCCTGATGGAGGGTACGAGCAGTACTTC.